This T cell receptor (beta chain) was captured in a study of blood T cell repertoires in COVID-19. Generated by immunoSEQ multiplex PCR, the TCRdb table keeps only in-frame clones and is missing some. There are fewer than 180,000 clones in the sample; roughly 90% occur only once, and about 4% lies in the top ten. This CDR3 region has 15 residues. Trimming left V 2 bases short and J 1 base short, with 11 bases between. The germline V gene encodes CDR1 SGHDN and CDR2 FVKESK. This clonotype originated in a woman aged 55-75 years with active or convalescent COVID-19. V usage is TRBV14 and J usage is TRBJ1-1; a weak D match, TRBD1 (5 bases). Sequencing was carried out using peripheral blood. Here the CDR3 reads CASSQLGLRNTEAFF. The DNA for the CDR3 is TGTGCCAGCAGCCAATTGGGACTTAGGAACACTGAAGCTTTCTTT.